Included here is one T cell receptor (beta chain) sequence, with context. These data originate in a study of blood T cell repertoires in COVID-19. Study as a whole: PBMCs, B-cell-depleted T cells, or T cells provided the cDNA or gDNA that made up the material.

Authors' analysis steps: Nucleated cell counts were estimated from reference gene primer amplification. This table comes from immunoSEQ multiplex PCR, and its TCRdb copy is limited to in-frame clones, with some not included. The V and J calls and clone size come from that table; D and trimming were worked out from the DNA. The sample shows roughly 340,000 clones, about 90% of them seen only once. V shed 3 bases and J 6 bases; nucleotides not matched to a gene: 8. The CDR3 has 16 amino acids. Germline assignment: CDR1 MGHRA and CDR2 YSYEKL. The chain couples TRBV4-1 to TRBJ2-2; 9 nucleotides agree with TRBD1. Sequenced input: peripheral blood. This receptor was taken from a woman in her forties or fifties with COVID-19, enrolled during active disease. The CDR3 nucleotides are TGCGCCAGCAGCCAGCCGGGACAGGGTTTTGCCGGGGAGCTGTTTTTT. It is translated as CASSQPGQGFAGELFF.